The 24 T cell receptor beta chains below come from one sample, sequenced in a study of blood T cells in healthy people across ages. A J-beta primer mix and a sample-barcoded 5' primer were used in a second PCR of roughly 7 to 12 cycles. TCRdb reanalysed the 5' RACE reads using MiXCR and keeps one entry per CDR3 protein. Among roughly 560,000 distinct CDR3 sequences listed, 24% were seen once. These records were also assigned to another study, of T cells of mothers and their children.

Sequenced sample: blood. The receptors stem from a boy aged 5-17 years in good health.

The chain couples TRBV7-2 to TRBJ2-4, with TRBD1 matching over 7 bases. The junction had 13 bases not matched to a gene; V was cut back by 4 bases and J by 7 bases. The CDR3 length is 16 residues. Per the germline V gene, CDR1 is SGHTA and CDR2 is FQGNSA. The CDR3 DNA is TGTGCCAGCAGCTACAAAGGGGTCGACAGGGTCAACATTCAGTACTTC. It translates to CASSYKGVDRVNIQYF. Combining the CDR3 with reference TRBV7-2 and TRBJ2-4 gives the whole variable domain GAGVSQSPSNKVTEKGKDVELRCDPISGHTALYWYRQSLGQGLEFLIYFQGNSAPDKSGLPSDRFSAERTGGSVSTLTIQRTQQEDSAVYLCASSYKGVDRVNIQYFGAGTRLSVL.

The chain employs TRBV15 and TRBJ1-4; 9 nucleotides agree with TRBD1. The V gene end was trimmed by 4 bases and the J gene end by 8 bases; junction bases not matched to a gene: 5. The germline V gene encodes CDR1 LNHNV and CDR2 YYDKDF (reference sequence). The length of the CDR3 is 14 residues. Written as DNA, the CDR3 is TGTGCCACCAGCACGGGACAGGGAGGCGAAAAACTGTTTTTT. This gives the protein CATSTGQGGEKLFF.

This clonotype was seen a handful of times. CDR3 sequence (DNA): TGTGCCAGCAGCGTGGACGGGAGGCCCAATCAGCCCCAGCATTTT. Amino acid sequence: CASSVDGRPNQPQHF. The chain couples TRBV9 to TRBJ1-5, with D hard to call. V lost 2 bases to trimming and J lost 3 bases, with 12 bases between them. The germline V gene encodes CDR1 SGDLS and CDR2 YYNGEE. The CDR3 runs 15 residues.

This clonotype was recorded many times. The chain has TRBV20-1 and TRBJ2-5; TRBD2 aligns across 7 bases. Near its end, the DNA agrees better with TRBJ2-7, so the J call may be wrong. Germline assignment: CDR1 DFQATT and CDR2 SNEGSKA (reference sequence). This CDR3 region has 14 residues. Here the CDR3 reads CSARASGGSYEQYF. For the CDR3, the DNA is TGCAGTGCTAGAGCCTCGGGGGGATCCTACGAGCAGTACTTC.

This clonotype was seen repeatedly, ten times or more. The chain uses TRBV4-2 and TRBJ2-7; D is possibly TRBD2 (7 bases). The germline V gene has CDR1 LGHNA and CDR2 YNFKEQ. Trimming removed 1 base from V and 3 bases from J, with 13 bases in between. CDR3 length equals 15 residues. The CDR3 reads CASSQGEGEGYEQYF. As DNA, the CDR3 is TGTGCCAGCAGCCAAGGAGAGGGGGAGGGCTACGAGCAGTACTTC.

This clonotype was seen a handful of times. The chain recombines TRBV10-2 with TRBJ2-3; 12 bases fit TRBD2. Trimming took 7 bases from V and 0 from J; bases not matched to a gene: 2. Germline V CDR1 and CDR2: WSHSY, SAAADI. The CDR3 has 15 amino acids. CDR3 DNA sequence: TGCGCCAGCATCGGGACTAGCGGGAGCACAGATACGCAGTATTTT. Residues: CASIGTSGSTDTQYF.

The chain combines TRBV7-2 with TRBJ2-3, with D possibly matching TRBD1 (6 bases). The germline V and J ends were trimmed by 4 bases and 3 bases, with 17 bases remaining between them. This CDR3 is 16 amino acids long. Germline assignment: CDR1 SGHTA and CDR2 FQGNSA. CDR3 loop: CASSSAGTRGTDTQYF. In DNA, the CDR3 is TGTGCCAGCAGCTCGGCCGGGACACGAGGGACAGATACGCAGTATTTT. The entire variable domain, with the rest obtained from reference TRBV7-2 and TRBJ2-3, is as follows: GAGVSQSPSNKVTEKGKDVELRCDPISGHTALYWYRQSLGQGLEFLIYFQGNSAPDKSGLPSDRFSAERTGGSVSTLTIQRTQQEDSAVYLCASSSAGTRGTDTQYFGPGTRLTVL.

This clonotype was counted at least ten times. The chain uses TRBV5-1 and TRBJ1-4; the D gene is possibly TRBD1 (6 bases). The germline V and J ends were trimmed by 4 bases and 8 bases, with 18 bases remaining between them. CDR3 size: 15 residues. Germline V gene sequence: CDR1 SGHRS, CDR2 YFSETQ. The CDR3 DNA reads TGCGCCAGCAGCGACCTACAGGGTGCTTCCGAAAAACTGTTTTTT. The encoded protein is CASSDLQGASEKLFF.

The sample holds many counts of this clonotype. The chain links TRBV12-3 or TRBV12-4 to TRBJ2-1, with 10 bases lining up with TRBD1. TRBJ2-5 matches the DNA end more closely, so the J call is doubtful. This CDR3 has 14 residues. The CDR3 loop reads CASSPGTGEQTQYF. The CDR3 bases are TGTGCCAGCAGTCCGGGGACAGGGGAGCAGACCCAGTACTTC.

This clonotype was counted a few times. The CDR3 loop reads CASNRGGTDTQYF. CDR3 DNA: TGTGCCAGCAATCGTGGGGGCACAGATACGCAGTATTTT. The J gene is TRBJ2-3, the V gene TRBV6-5, with D hard to call. Between the trimmed V and J ends, which lost 7 bases and 1 base, there was a span of 9 bases. The CDR3 has 13 residues. Looked up from germline, CDR1 is MNHEY and CDR2 is SVGAGI.

The chain joins TRBV3-1 to TRBJ2-1; either TRBD1 or TRBD2 may supply D (5 bases each). The J call is doubtful: the DNA matches TRBJ2-5 better. Germline CDR1 is LGHDT and CDR2 is YNNKEL (reference sequence). This CDR3 region has 14 residues. Here the CDR3 DNA reads TGTGCCAGCAGCCAGAGGGGACGTCAGGAGACCCAGTACTTC. It translates to CASSQRGRQETQYF.

This clonotype was counted between two and nine times. V gene TRBV24-1 combines with J gene TRBJ2-2, with 8 nucleotides matching TRBD2. Trimming at V came to 8 bases and at J to 3 bases, leaving 1 base not matched to a gene. The V gene's germline CDR1 is KGHDR and CDR2 SFDVKD. The CDR3 spans 13 residues. Here the CDR3 DNA reads TGTGCCACCAAACTAGCGGACACCGGGGAGCTGTTTTTT. Translating gives CATKLADTGELFF.

The chain couples TRBV5-8 to TRBJ2-4; 12 nucleotides line up with TRBD2. This CDR3 comprises 14 residues. Trimming at V came to 4 bases and at J to 6 bases, leaving 2 bases not matched to a gene. Germline lookup yields CDR1 SGHTS and CDR2 YDEGEE. CDR3 loop: CASSQGLAGNIQYF. The CDR3 coding sequence is TGTGCCAGCAGCCAGGGACTAGCGGGAAACATTCAGTACTTC.

This clonotype was recorded many times. This rearrangement joins TRBV7-2 to TRBJ2-1; the match to TRBD2 covers 9 bases. Germline V lookup: CDR1 SGHTA, CDR2 FQGNSA. The J segment lost 4 bases and the V segment lost 1 base, leaving 2 bases of the junction unmatched. This CDR3 has 15 amino acids. CDR3 nucleotides: TGTGCCAGCAGCTTAGTAGCGGGGGTATACAATGAGCAGTTCTTC. Its protein is CASSLVAGVYNEQFF.

This clonotype has more than one count but fewer than ten. An end of the junction differs from the germline gene, which may be a read error. The chain is built from TRBV12-3 or TRBV12-4 and TRBJ2-5, with D possibly being TRBD2 (6 bases). CDR3 size: 14 residues. This CDR3 is CASSLRDLYNERFF. The CDR3 coding sequence is TGTGCCAGCAGTTTACGGGACTTATACAATGAGCGGTTCTTC.

The gene calls are TRBV7-8 and TRBJ2-1; TRBD2 aligns across 9 bases. The CDR3 length is 16 residues. J gave up 5 bases and V 1 base, and 6 bases lay outside the gene matches. Germline CDR1 SGHVS, CDR2 FQNEAQ. CDR3 coding DNA: TGTGCCAGCAGCTTAGAAGCAGCGGGGGGACACAATGAGCAGTTCTTC. This sequence encodes CASSLEAAGGHNEQFF.

The chain uses TRBV12-3 or TRBV12-4 and TRBJ2-3, with 9 bases matching TRBD1. This CDR3 spans 17 amino acids. V trimming: 6 bases; J trimming: 0 bases; junction bases outside the gene matches: 10. The DNA for the CDR3 is TGTGCCAGCAGACCCGCACTGGGACAGGGAAGCACAGATACGCAGTATTTT. It encodes CASRPALGQGSTDTQYF.

This clonotype showed up just a few times. This rearrangement joins TRBV6-2 or TRBV6-3 to TRBJ2-3; weak D call: TRBD2 (5 bases). This CDR3 has 14 amino acids. V lost 6 bases to trimming and J lost 1 base, with 11 bases between them. Germline CDR1 MNHEY, CDR2 SVGEGT. For the CDR3, the DNA is TGTGCCAGCAGAGCGCTAGCAGGCACAGATACGCAGTATTTT. Translating it yields CASRALAGTDTQYF.

This clonotype has at least ten counts. The V gene is TRBV7-2, the J gene TRBJ2-5, with 9 bases aligning to TRBD2. The CDR3 is 15 amino acids. Germline trimming cut 3 bases from V and 3 bases from J; bases unmatched to any gene: 5. Looked up from germline, CDR1 is SGHTA and CDR2 is FQGNSA. CDR3 nucleotides: TGTGCCAGCAGCTTGGGCGGGAGGGCCAAAGAGACCCAGTACTTC. This gives the protein CASSLGGRAKETQYF.

This clonotype came up a few times. The V call is TRBV7-2, the J call TRBJ2-1; 8 nucleotides align to TRBD2. Germline V gives CDR1 SGHTA, CDR2 FQGNSA. The V segment lost 0 bases and the J segment 4 bases; nucleotides outside the gene matches: 2. The CDR3 totals 15 residues. The chain's CDR3 is CASSLAAGGYNEQFF. The CDR3 region has the DNA TGTGCCAGCAGCTTAGCTGCGGGGGGTTACAATGAGCAGTTCTTC.

The V call is TRBV11-2, the J call TRBJ2-7; TRBD1 might be the D (5 bases). Germline assignment: CDR1 SGHAT and CDR2 FQNNGV. The CDR3 contains 15 residues. Trimming left V 3 bases short and J 0 bases short, with 12 bases between. CDR3 in DNA: TGTGCCAGCAGCTTCGCTGGCAGGGTCTCCTACGAGCAGTACTTC. Protein sequence: CASSFAGRVSYEQYF.

J is TRBJ1-1 and V is TRBV6-2 or TRBV6-3; D may be TRBD1 (6 bases). This CDR3 is 13 amino acids long. CDR1 is MNHEY, CDR2 SVGEGT, per germline. The DNA for the CDR3 is TGTCCGAGAAGACAGGCACCGAACACTGAAGCTTTCTTT. Translating gives CPRRQAPNTEAFF.

The rearrangement joins TRBV4-2 to TRBJ2-1; 9 bases align to TRBD2. Germline loops: CDR1 LGHNA, CDR2 YNFKEQ. With 1 base clipped from V and 2 bases from J, the junction kept 3 bases outside the gene matches. This CDR3 has 16 residues. The CDR3 coding sequence is TGTGCCAGCAGCCAAGGAGCGGGAGGCCCCTACAATGAGCAGTTCTTC. It yields the protein CASSQGAGGPYNEQFF.

The table lists this clonotype with a few counts. The V call is TRBV5-5, the J call TRBJ1-3; D possibly corresponds to TRBD1 (5 bases). V was clipped by 4 bases and J by 4 bases, with 12 bases between them. Germline lookup yields CDR1 SGHKS and CDR2 YYEKEE (reference sequence). The CDR3 has 14 residues. The CDR3 DNA is TGTGCCAGCAGCCGAGATCAGGGAGGAAACACCATATATTTT. This sequence encodes CASSRDQGGNTIYF.